The text below deals with one T cell receptor (beta chain). It has no known antigen specificity. Base qualities are missing; no much larger clone stands one base away. Reading from cysteine to phenylalanine, the CDR3 counts 13 amino acids. Of the read, only the CDR3 DNA is kept; its 39 bases are in frame from base 1. V is cut by 8 bases and J by 0 bases, and the space between the germline ends is 8 bases. CDR1 and CDR2 are drawn from the germline V gene: MNHEY, SVGAGI. This entry comes from a study of control samples from healthy donors and cancer patients (dated by TCRdb to about 2020). The method behind the library was the immunoSEQ multiplex PCR assay. TCRdb took over this immuneACCESS table, retaining in-frame rearrangements with V and J assigned. Such tables are incomplete; in checked studies, under half of the missing clones stem from an unresolved V gene, and the remainder is unexplained. The table for this sample lists 100,000 to 150,000 clones; over 75% of them were counted only once. The ten largest clonotypes hold more than 2.5% of the sample.

The chain joins TRBV6-5 to TRBJ1-5; a confident D gene designation cannot be given. The sample comprised blood. The receptor was derived from a man aged 50-59 years in good health. The DNA is as follows: TGTGCCAGCGAGGCATATAGCAATCAGCCCCAGCATTTT. Its protein reads: CASEAYSNQPQHF.